A few counts support the clone carrying this TCR beta chain. The data stem from a study of identical twins. Addition of a universal primer site occurred through template switching, and cDNA carried unique molecular identifiers. One entry per CDR3 protein results from TCRdb running MiXCR on the 5' RACE reads. The sample consists of under 1 million distinct CDR3 sequences, roughly 12% of them appearing once. The CDR3 covers 16 residues. With V trimmed by 3 bases and J by 4 bases, 6 bases remained unmatched. CDR1 is MGHDK, CDR2 SYGVNS, per germline. The data were also submitted as part of a second study, on yellow fever vaccine responses in identical twins.

V gene TRBV25-1 combines with J gene TRBJ2-1, with 10 bases fitting TRBD2. Sequenced input: PBMCs. The TCR originated in a woman under 30 in good health. The CDR3 coding sequence is TGTGCCAGCAGTGACCTAGCGGGAGCAAGTTACAATGAGCAGTTCTTC. Translation: CASSDLAGASYNEQFF.